The next 32 T cell receptor beta chains were all read from a single sample in a study of shared clonotypes between healthy human individuals. This table comes from immunoSEQ multiplex PCR, and its TCRdb copy is limited to in-frame clones, with some not included. The sample records 2 million to 2.5 million clones, around 92% being singletons. Material: naive CD4+ T cells from PBMCs. Indicated subset: CD45RA+ positively selected. The receptors come from a man in his late teens or twenties in good health. Some clones in this sample may be carry-over from other donors' samples.

About this clone itself: Different DNA sequences within this sample yield the same CDR3. The chain is built from TRBV29-1 and TRBJ2-5, with TRBD2 identical over 7 bases. V lost 6 bases and J lost 2; bases outside the gene matches: 3. CDR1 and CDR2 (germline): SQVTM, ANQGSEA. CDR3 length equals 12 residues. The CDR3, as DNA: TGCAGCGTAACTAGCGCTCAAGAGACCCAGTACTTC. It translates to CSVTSAQETQYF. Full variable domain (missing parts from reference TRBV29-1 and TRBJ2-5): SAVISQKPSRDICQRGTSLTIQCQVDSQVTMMFWYRQQPGQSLTLIATANQGSEATYESGFVIDKFPISRPNLTFSTLTVSNMSPEDSSIYLCSVTSAQETQYFGPGTRLLVL.

The rearrangement joins TRBV9 to TRBJ1-2, with a possible D match to TRBD1 (5 bases). Trimming left V 4 bases short and J 8 bases short, with 18 bases between. CDR1 and CDR2 (germline): SGDLS, YYNGEE. The CDR3 covers 14 residues. The CDR3 loop reads CASSPRWGEEGYTF. The CDR3 DNA sequence: TGTGCCAGCAGCCCTAGATGGGGGGAAGAAGGCTACACCTTC.

The chain recombines TRBV10-3 with TRBJ1-1, with 7 bases lining up with TRBD1. The CDR3 is 14 amino acids. Germline V CDR1 and CDR2: ENHRY, SYGVKD. V shed 3 bases, J shed 1 base, and the junction held 2 bases outside the gene matches. In DNA, the CDR3 is TGTGCCATCAGTGAAAAGGGGGCGAACACTGAAGCTTTCTTT. Encoded protein: CAISEKGANTEAFF.

The rearrangement uses TRBV4-1 and TRBJ2-2; D not resolved. The CDR3 loop spans 15 amino acids. Germline CDR1 MGHRA, CDR2 YSYEKL. Trimming left V 7 bases short and J 6 bases short, with 18 bases between. CDR3 protein: CASMGFGPRPGELFF. The CDR3 bases are TGCGCCAGCATGGGGTTCGGCCCCCGGCCCGGGGAGCTGTTTTTT.

V and J are TRBV9 and TRBJ2-7; D possibly corresponds to TRBD2 (5 bases). V lost 0 bases to trimming and J lost 3 bases, with 13 bases between them. CDR1 SGDLS and CDR2 YYNGEE come from the germline V gene. This CDR3 spans 15 amino acids. CDR3 coding DNA: TGTGCCAGCAGCGTAGCCGGGGAAAAGAACTACGAGCAGTACTTC. Amino acids: CASSVAGEKNYEQYF.

The chain uses TRBV28 and TRBJ1-1; D ambiguous. Per germline, CDR1 MDHEN and CDR2 SYDVKM. The CDR3 runs to 13 residues. Trimming took off 3 bases at V and 3 bases at J, with 8 bases between the two ends. The CDR3 sequence: CASSFGTHTEAFF. CDR3 nucleotides: TGTGCCAGCAGTTTCGGCACTCACACTGAAGCTTTCTTT.

V gene TRBV5-1 combines with J gene TRBJ1-5, with 10 bases lining up with TRBD1. The CDR3 length is 16 residues. Germline V gene sequence: CDR1 SGHRS, CDR2 YFSETQ. The V segment lost 4 bases and the J segment 8 bases; nucleotides outside the gene matches: 12. CDR3 DNA: TGCGCCAGCAGCCCGTCTCCGGACAGGGGGTCGGAGCCCCAGCATTTT. This encodes CASSPSPDRGSEPQHF.

The chain couples TRBV16 to TRBJ1-4; D call uncertain. The CDR3 consists of 14 residues. Germline CDR1 is KGHSY and CDR2 is FQNENV. Deletions cut 0 bases from V and 7 bases from J, with 9 bases between. Here the CDR3 reads CASSQSRGSEKLFF. As DNA, the CDR3 is TGTGCCAGCAGCCAATCTCGGGGAAGTGAAAAACTGTTTTTT.

The CDR3 here is CASSLSGAGLNEKLFF. CDR3 DNA: TGTGCCAGCAGCTTGTCTGGGGCAGGCCTAAATGAAAAACTGTTTTTT. V is TRBV5-6 and J is TRBJ1-4, with TRBD1 as a possible D gene (5 bases). From germline, CDR1 is SGHDT and CDR2 YYEEEE. Trimming stripped 1 base from V and 5 bases from J, with 15 bases between. This CDR3 is built from 16 residues.

Comments on this clone: Other DNA sequences in this sample translate to the same CDR3. The chain combines TRBV5-1 with TRBJ2-7, with D perhaps TRBD2 (5 bases). Germline CDR1 is SGHRS and CDR2 is YFSETQ. This CDR3 spans 14 amino acids. Deletions cut 3 bases from V and 3 bases from J, with 13 bases between. The CDR3 coding sequence is TGCGCCAGCAGCTCCCGGACTGAGAGCTACGAGCAGTACTTC. The encoded protein is CASSSRTESYEQYF.

The gene calls are TRBV28 and TRBJ2-7; 8 bases agree with TRBD1. With V trimmed by 1 base and J by 4 bases, 6 bases remained unmatched. The V gene's germline CDR1 is MDHEN and CDR2 SYDVKM. The CDR3 is 15 residues long. This CDR3 reads CASSLLTGATYEQYF. The CDR3 bases are TGTGCCAGCAGTTTATTGACAGGGGCGACGTACGAGCAGTACTTC.

Points on this clone: A much larger clone lies one base from this, so it may be a read error. The V and J genes are TRBV9 and TRBJ2-3; possibly TRBD1 for D (6 bases). The germline V and J ends were trimmed by 3 bases and 4 bases, with 6 bases remaining between them. Germline CDR1 SGDLS, CDR2 YYNGEE. CDR3 length: 12 amino acids. CDR3: CASSDRADTQYF. In DNA, the CDR3 is TGTGCCAGCAGCGACAGGGCAGATACGCAGTATTTT.

V and J are TRBV7-9 and TRBJ2-7, with 8 bases lining up with TRBD2. Trimming removed 5 bases from V and 5 bases from J; junction bases left unmatched: 11. This CDR3 comprises 15 residues. Germline CDR1 SEHNR, CDR2 FQNEAQ (reference sequence). The CDR3 here is CASSPGLAWPNEQYF. CDR3 sequence (DNA): TGTGCCAGCAGCCCCGGACTAGCATGGCCTAACGAGCAGTACTTC.

For this clone: Different DNA sequences within this sample yield the same CDR3. The CDR3 spells CASSRGGTYEQYF. CDR3 coding DNA: TGTGCCAGCAGCAGGGGAGGCACCTACGAGCAGTACTTC. The rearrangement joins TRBV7-9 to TRBJ2-7, with a tentative D call TRBD2 (6 bases). The CDR3 totals 13 residues. CDR1 and CDR2 (germline): SEHNR, FQNEAQ (reference sequence). V was trimmed by 5 bases and J by 2 bases, leaving 10 bases between them.

The J gene is TRBJ2-3, the V gene TRBV6-1; a possible D gene is TRBD2 (6 bases). Germline loops: CDR1 MNHNS, CDR2 SASEGT. V lost 8 bases and J 0 bases, leaving 9 bases between the germline ends. The CDR3 runs 13 residues. As DNA, the CDR3 is TGTGCCAGCGGGACTTGGAGCACAGATACGCAGTATTTT. Translating it yields CASGTWSTDTQYF.

This clone showed up just once. V usage is TRBV7-3 and J usage is TRBJ2-1; D gene uncertain. Germline-derived CDR1 and CDR2 are SGHTA and FQGTGA. This CDR3 spans 14 amino acids. Trimming shortened V by 5 bases and J by 0 bases, and 8 bases separated the two germline ends. The CDR3 here is CASSRLSSYNEQFF. Written as DNA, the CDR3 is TGTGCCAGCAGCCGACTGAGCTCCTACAATGAGCAGTTCTTC.

The chain has TRBV10-3 and TRBJ1-1; D gene ambiguous. This CDR3 contains 12 residues. The ends were cut back, 0 bases at V and 8 bases at J, with 7 bases in the middle. Germline CDR1 is ENHRY and CDR2 is SYGVKD. CDR3 loop: CAISESGREAFF. CDR3 DNA: TGTGCCATCAGTGAGTCCGGCAGAGAAGCTTTCTTT.

V usage is TRBV5-5 and J usage is TRBJ1-2; TRBD1 agrees at 7 bases. V lost 3 bases and J lost 2; bases outside the gene matches: 4. There are 14 residues in the CDR3. CDR1 is SGHKS, CDR2 YYEKEE, per germline (reference sequence). The CDR3 DNA reads TGTGCCAGCAGCTCGGCAGGGGGGAACTATGGCTACACCTTC. The encoded protein is CASSSAGGNYGYTF.

The rearrangement links TRBV9 to TRBJ2-1; 10 bases agree with TRBD2. Unmatched junction bases numbered 3, after V lost 3 bases and J lost 3 bases. The CDR3 is made up of 15 amino acids. The germline V gene encodes CDR1 SGDLS and CDR2 YYNGEE. The DNA of the CDR3 is TGTGCCAGCAGCGAACTAGCGGGGAGCTACAATGAGCAGTTCTTC. As protein: CASSELAGSYNEQFF.

The chain carries TRBV7-2 and TRBJ2-2; 10 nucleotides align to TRBD1. V lost 7 bases and J lost 4; bases outside the gene matches: 6. CDR1 and CDR2 (germline): SGHTA, FQGNSA. CDR3 length: 15 residues. This chain's CDR3 is CASTGGTGATGELFF. CDR3 sequence (DNA): TGTGCCAGCACTGGCGGGACAGGGGCCACCGGGGAGCTGTTTTTT. The whole variable domain, remainder taken from reference TRBV7-2 and TRBJ2-2, is GAGVSQSPSNKVTEKGKDVELRCDPISGHTALYWYRQSLGQGLEFLIYFQGNSAPDKSGLPSDRFSAERTGGSVSTLTIQRTQQEDSAVYLCASTGGTGATGELFFGEGSRLTVL.

Only one count was recorded for this clone. The gene calls are TRBV15 and TRBJ1-2; no definite D call. With 4 bases removed from V and 8 bases from J, the gap between germline ends came to 17 bases. Germline CDR1 is LNHNV and CDR2 is YYDKDF (reference sequence). The CDR3 loop spans 14 amino acids. The CDR3 protein is CATSNNFATWGYTF. Here the CDR3 DNA reads TGTGCCACCAGCAATAATTTTGCGACGTGGGGCTACACCTTC.

The chain is built from TRBV30 and TRBJ2-3; TRBD1 agrees at 10 bases. The germline V gene has CDR1 GTSNPN and CDR2 SVGIG (reference sequence). CDR3 length: 14 residues. Trimming cost V 1 base and J 5 bases; bases outside gene matches: 3. This chain's CDR3 is CAWSEGQGRDTQYF. The CDR3, as DNA: TGTGCCTGGAGTGAGGGACAGGGGAGAGATACGCAGTATTTT.

J is TRBJ1-3 and V is TRBV28, with D uncertain. Germline CDR1 MDHEN, CDR2 SYDVKM. Between the trimmed V and J ends, which lost 4 bases and 0 bases, there was a span of 16 bases. The CDR3 contains 17 residues. CDR3 sequence: CASSYTDVLHSGNTIYF. CDR3 in DNA: TGTGCCAGCAGTTACACGGACGTGTTACACTCTGGAAACACCATATATTTT.

The gene calls are TRBV7-9 and TRBJ2-7; D not resolved. V was cut by 2 bases and J by 11 bases, with 10 bases left in between. Germline CDR1 and CDR2: SEHNR and FQNEAQ (reference sequence). The length of the CDR3 is 11 residues. The CDR3 sequence: CASSLYVHEYF. The CDR3 bases are TGTGCCAGCAGCTTATACGTGCATGAGTACTTC.

V and J are TRBV28 and TRBJ1-5; 8 bases are a match to TRBD1. CDR1 is MDHEN and CDR2 is SYDVKM in the germline V gene. The CDR3 is made up of 16 amino acids. V lost 7 bases to trimming and J lost 1 base; unmatched junction nucleotides: 9. CDR3 sequence: CASTGGRTGSNQPQHF. As DNA, the CDR3 is TGTGCCAGCACGGGGGGCCGGACAGGGAGCAATCAGCCCCAGCATTTT.

The V call is TRBV25-1, the J call TRBJ2-5; D is unclear. The CDR3 has 13 amino acids. V shed 3 bases and J shed 4 bases, with 9 bases lying between them. In germline, CDR1 is MGHDK, CDR2 SYGVNS. CDR3: CASSDEQRETQYF. The CDR3 DNA is TGTGCCAGCAGTGATGAGCAGCGAGAGACCCAGTACTTC.

CDR3 sequence reads: CASSQAFRNEQFF. In DNA, the CDR3 is TGCGCCAGCAGCCAAGCTTTCCGCAATGAGCAGTTCTTC. This sequence joins TRBV4-1 and TRBJ2-1; D not certain. CDR1 MGHRA and CDR2 YSYEKL come from the germline V gene. V shed 1 base and J shed 6 bases, with 7 bases lying between them. The CDR3 is 13 amino acids.

The chain is built from TRBV19 and TRBJ2-3, with a tentative D call TRBD1 (6 bases). The V end was cut by 7 bases, the J end by 3 bases, with 11 bases between. The CDR3 is 13 amino acids. CDR1 is LNHDA and CDR2 is SQIVND in the germline V gene (reference sequence). The CDR3 spells CASKAQGTDTQYF. The DNA for the CDR3 is TGTGCCAGTAAAGCCCAGGGGACAGATACGCAGTATTTT.

To note about this clone: The sample holds other DNA sequences that translate to the same CDR3. The chain employs TRBV5-1 and TRBJ2-1; D is uncertain. Trimming cost V 0 bases and J 4 bases, with 11 bases left between them. The CDR3 contains 15 residues. Germline CDR1 is SGHRS and CDR2 is YFSETQ. The CDR3, as DNA: TGCGCCAGCAGCTTGGTCGCAGAACCTTACAATGAGCAGTTCTTC. This gives the protein CASSLVAEPYNEQFF.

The V call is TRBV30, the J call TRBJ1-2, with 9 bases lining up with TRBD1. The CDR3 has 14 residues. The germline V gene has CDR1 GTSNPN and CDR2 SVGIG (reference sequence). J lost 3 bases, V lost 3 bases, and 5 bases had no gene match. The CDR3 reads CAWRGQGWDYGYTF. CDR3 bases: TGTGCCTGGAGGGGACAGGGTTGGGACTATGGCTACACCTTC.

This clone turned up a few times. In the same sample, other DNA sequences code for this CDR3. This rearrangement joins TRBV9 to TRBJ2-6, with a tentative D call TRBD1 (6 bases). V gave up 2 bases and J gave up 1 base, with 7 bases separating them. In germline, CDR1 is SGDLS, CDR2 YYNGEE. The CDR3 is 15 residues long. The CDR3 region is CASSVQGSGANVLTF. DNA for the CDR3: TGTGCCAGCAGCGTTCAGGGGTCTGGGGCCAACGTCCTGACTTTC.

This chain connects TRBV4-3 to TRBJ1-5; D gene ambiguous. The CDR3 length is 13 residues. V lost 1 base, J lost 6 bases, and 7 bases lay in between. Germline CDR1 is LGHNA and CDR2 is YSLEER. The CDR3 loop is CASSQGTRQPQHF. CDR3 coding DNA: TGCGCCAGCAGCCAAGGTACGCGTCAGCCCCAGCATTTT.